The 5 T cell receptor beta chains presented below share a single source sample, sequenced in a study of T cells in Graves' hyperthyroidism and ophthalmopathy. Amplified TCR beta CDR3 regions derived from RNA transcripts. HTBI primers drove first-round RT-PCR of the TCR CDR3. Each CDR3 protein is one row after TCRdb ran MiXCR on the multiplex PCR reads. The profile shows around 610,000 distinct CDR3 sequences, roughly 14% of them singletons. The specimen sequenced was blood. The source of these receptors is a woman between 35 and 50 years old with Graves' ophthalmopathy.

This clonotype was found many times. This chain connects TRBV10-3 to TRBJ1-2; D remains ambiguous. Germline-derived CDR1 and CDR2 are ENHRY and SYGVKD. The V and J ends lost 3 bases and 4 bases respectively, with 6 bases between them. The CDR3 totals 12 residues. This CDR3 reads CAISDDLYGYTF. Written as DNA, the CDR3 is TGTGCCATCAGTGATGACCTCTATGGCTACACCTTC.

This clonotype turned up a few times. The junction shows a germline mismatch at one end, possibly a read error. This chain uses TRBV9 with TRBJ2-7, with TRBD2 matching over 10 bases. The CDR3 covers 15 residues. Germline V gene sequence: CDR1 SGDLS, CDR2 YYNGEE. CDR3 loop: CTSSGGLAETYEQCF. The DNA of the CDR3 is TGTACCAGCAGCGGTGGACTAGCGGAAACCTACGAGCAGTGCTTC.

This clonotype was counted at least ten times. The chain uses TRBV19 and TRBJ2-2; possibly TRBD1 or TRBD2 for D (7 bases each). V was cut by 5 bases and J by 6 bases, with 16 bases left in between. The CDR3 sequence is 15 residues long. Germline CDR1 reads LNHDA; CDR2 reads SQIVND (reference sequence). The chain's CDR3 is CASSPDREGPGELFF. In nucleotides, the CDR3 is TGTGCCAGTAGTCCTGACAGGGAGGGGCCCGGGGAGCTGTTTTTT.

There are many counts of this clonotype. The genes are TRBV6-5 and TRBJ2-7; possible D gene TRBD2, 6 bases. The CDR3 consists of 15 residues. Germline CDR1 reads MNHEY; CDR2 reads SVGAGI. V shed 6 bases and J shed 3 bases, with 18 bases lying between them. CDR3 DNA sequence: TGTGCCAGCAGAGCAGTGTCGGGAGAATTCTACGAGCAGTACTTC. This codes for CASRAVSGEFYEQYF.

This clonotype was seen ten or more times. The V gene is TRBV19, the J gene TRBJ1-5, with 12 bases lining up with TRBD1. The CDR3 extends over 16 amino acids. Germline lookup yields CDR1 LNHDA and CDR2 SQIVND (reference sequence). Unmatched junction bases numbered 3, after V lost 6 bases and J lost 0 bases. CDR3 nucleotides: TGTGCCAGTAGGGGACAGGGGGCACCTAGCAATCAGCCCCAGCATTTT. Its translation: CASRGQGAPSNQPQHF.